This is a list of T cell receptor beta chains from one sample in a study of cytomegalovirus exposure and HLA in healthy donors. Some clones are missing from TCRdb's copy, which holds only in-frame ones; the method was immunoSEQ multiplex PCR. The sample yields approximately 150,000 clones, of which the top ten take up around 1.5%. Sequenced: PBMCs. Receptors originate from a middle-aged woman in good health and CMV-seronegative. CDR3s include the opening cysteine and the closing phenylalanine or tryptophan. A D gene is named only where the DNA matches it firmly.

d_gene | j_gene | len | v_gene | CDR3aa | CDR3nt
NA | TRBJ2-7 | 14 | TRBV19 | CASSLRVPPDEQYF | TGTGCCAGTAGTCTGCGGGTCCCACCAGACGAGCAGTACTTC
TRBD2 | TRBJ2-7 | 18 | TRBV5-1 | CASSLQDRTSGGGYEQYF | TGCGCCAGCAGCTTGCAGGATCGAACTAGCGGGGGTGGATACGAGCAGTACTTC
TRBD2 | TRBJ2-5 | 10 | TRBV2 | CASRGAGGYF | TGTGCCAGCCGCGGGGCGGGGGGGTACTTC
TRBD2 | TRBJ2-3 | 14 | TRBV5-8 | CASSSSGGTDTQYF | TGTGCCAGCAGCTCTAGCGGGGGCACAGATACGCAGTATTTT
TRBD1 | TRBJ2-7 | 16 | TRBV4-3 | CASSQDVQGPSYEQYF | TGCGCCAGCAGCCAAGATGTACAGGGGCCTTCCTACGAGCAGTACTTC
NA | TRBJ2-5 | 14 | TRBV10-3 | CAISWAGARETQYF | TGTGCCATCAGTTGGGCGGGGGCCCGGGAGACCCAGTACTTC
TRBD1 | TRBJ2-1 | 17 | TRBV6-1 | CASSGPGTGHSYNEQFF | TGTGCCAGCAGTGGGCCGGGGACAGGTCACTCCTACAATGAGCAGTTCTTC
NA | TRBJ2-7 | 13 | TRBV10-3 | CAISESTGYEQYF | TGTGCCATCAGTGAGTCGACGGGATACGAGCAGTACTTC
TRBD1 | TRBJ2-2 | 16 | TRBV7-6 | CASSLVDRALAGELFF | TGTGCCAGCAGCTTAGTAGACAGGGCTCTGGCCGGGGAGCTGTTTTTT
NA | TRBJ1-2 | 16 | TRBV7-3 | CASSLTRRSGEMGYTF | TGTGCCAGCAGCTTAACGAGGAGGTCAGGTGAGATGGGCTACACCTTC
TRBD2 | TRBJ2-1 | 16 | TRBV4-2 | CASSQAANGGYNEQFF | TGTGCCAGCAGCCAAGCCGCCAACGGGGGGTACAATGAGCAGTTCTTC
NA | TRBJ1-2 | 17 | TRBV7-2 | CASSLTQGRRTNYGYTF | TGTGCCAGCAGCTTAACGCAGGGGCGACGAACTAACTATGGCTACACCTTC
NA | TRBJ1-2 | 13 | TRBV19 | CASLNQTGYGYTF | TGTGCCAGCCTGAACCAGACGGGCTATGGCTACACCTTC
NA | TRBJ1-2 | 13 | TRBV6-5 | CASSEGAFYGYTF | TGTGCCAGCAGTGAGGGAGCGTTTTATGGCTACACCTTC
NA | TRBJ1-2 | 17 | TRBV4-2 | CASSQGGVGAHLYGYTF | TGTGCCAGCAGCCAGGGGGGGGTGGGTGCACACCTCTATGGCTACACCTTC
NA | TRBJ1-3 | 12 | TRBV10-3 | CAIRGSGNTIYF | TGTGCCATCCGGGGATCTGGAAACACCATATATTTT
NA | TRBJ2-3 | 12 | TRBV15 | CATSRDQDTQYF | TGTGCCACCAGCAGAGATCAGGATACGCAGTATTTT
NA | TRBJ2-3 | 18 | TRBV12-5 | CASGFAFMGGAIADTQYF | TGTGCTAGTGGTTTTGCCTTTATGGGGGGGGCCATCGCAGATACGCAGTATTTT
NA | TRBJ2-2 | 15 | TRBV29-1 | CSFSGAGTNTGELFF | TGCAGCTTCTCAGGGGCAGGCACGAACACCGGGGAGCTGTTTTTT
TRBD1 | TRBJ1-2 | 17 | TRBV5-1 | CASSSILPGQGVEGYTF | TGCGCCAGCAGCTCCATCTTGCCGGGACAGGGAGTGGAAGGCTACACCTTC
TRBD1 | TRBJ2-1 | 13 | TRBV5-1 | CASDLGNGQGQFF | TGCGCCAGCGACTTGGGAAACGGACAGGGGCAGTTCTTC
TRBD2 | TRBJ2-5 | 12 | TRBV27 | CATGTTQETQYF | TGTGCCACCGGGACTACGCAAGAGACCCAGTACTTC
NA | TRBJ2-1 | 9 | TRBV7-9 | CASSHREFF | TGTGCCAGCAGCCACCGGGAGTTCTTC
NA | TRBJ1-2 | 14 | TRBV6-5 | CASSYVAGERGYTF | TGTGCCAGCAGTTACGTTGCGGGGGAGCGCGGCTACACCTTC
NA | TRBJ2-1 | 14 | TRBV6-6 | CASSYMRGHNEQFF | TGTGCCAGCAGTTACATGCGGGGGCACAATGAGCAGTTCTTC
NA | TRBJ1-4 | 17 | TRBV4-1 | CASSQDEGVGPREKLFF | TGCGCCAGCAGCCAAGATGAGGGAGTTGGACCTCGGGAAAAACTGTTTTTT
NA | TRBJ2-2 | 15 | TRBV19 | CASRTGTFNTGELFF | TGTGCCAGTAGAACCGGGACTTTCAACACCGGGGAGCTGTTTTTT
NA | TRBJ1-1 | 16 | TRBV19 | CASSRGAGFMNTEAFF | TGTGCCAGTAGTAGGGGCGCAGGGTTCATGAACACTGAAGCTTTCTTT
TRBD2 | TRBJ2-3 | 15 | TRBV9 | CASSTTSGGIDTQYF | TGTGCCAGCAGCACGACTAGCGGGGGTATAGATACGCAGTATTTT
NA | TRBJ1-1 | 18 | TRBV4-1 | CASSQVGSSEGLNTEAFF | TGCGCCAGCAGCCAAGTTGGTTCGTCGGAGGGGCTGAACACTGAAGCTTTCTTT
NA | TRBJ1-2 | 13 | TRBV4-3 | CASSQDQAYGYTF | TGCGCCAGCAGCCAAGATCAAGCATATGGCTACACCTTC
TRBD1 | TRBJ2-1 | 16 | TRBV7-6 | CASSLGQGGSYNEQFF | TGTGCCAGCAGCTTAGGACAGGGTGGCTCCTACAATGAGCAGTTCTTC
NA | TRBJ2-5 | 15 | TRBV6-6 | CASSSNRDLGETQYF | TGTGCCAGCAGTTCCAACAGGGATTTGGGGGAGACCCAGTACTTC
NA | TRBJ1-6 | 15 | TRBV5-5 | CASSYSREGNSPLHF | TGTGCCAGCAGTTATAGCAGGGAGGGAAATTCACCCCTCCACTTT
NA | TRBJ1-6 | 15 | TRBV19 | CASSPPGRSGSPLHF | TGTGCCAGTAGCCCTCCAGGGAGGTCGGGTTCACCCCTCCACTTT
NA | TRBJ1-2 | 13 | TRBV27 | CASSLSANYGYTF | TGTGCCAGCAGTTTATCAGCAAACTATGGCTACACCTTC
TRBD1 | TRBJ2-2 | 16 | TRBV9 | CASSSFRGPATGELFF | TGTGCCAGCAGCTCGTTTAGGGGGCCAGCCACCGGGGAGCTGTTTTTT
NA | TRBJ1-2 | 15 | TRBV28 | CASSLGGADNYGYTF | TGTGCCAGCAGTTTGGGAGGGGCCGATAACTATGGCTACACCTTC
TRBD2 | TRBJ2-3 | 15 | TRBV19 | CASIALAGGTDTQYF | TGTGCCAGTATCGCACTAGCGGGGGGAACAGATACGCAGTATTTT
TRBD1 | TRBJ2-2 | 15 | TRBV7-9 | CASSTGTGYTGELFF | TGTGCCAGCAGTACCGGGACAGGGTACACCGGGGAGCTGTTTTTT
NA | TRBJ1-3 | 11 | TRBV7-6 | CATAGGNTIYF | TGTGCCACCGCGGGGGGAAACACCATATATTTT
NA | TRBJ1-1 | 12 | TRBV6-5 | CASSSQWGVAFF | TGTGCCAGCAGTTCCCAATGGGGGGTGGCTTTCTTT
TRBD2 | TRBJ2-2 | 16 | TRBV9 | CASSAGTSGGTGELFF | TGTGCCAGCAGCGCAGGGACTAGCGGGGGAACCGGGGAGCTGTTTTTT
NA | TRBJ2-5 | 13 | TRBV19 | CASSQNGRETQYF | TGTGCCAGTAGTCAAAACGGTCGGGAGACCCAGTACTTC